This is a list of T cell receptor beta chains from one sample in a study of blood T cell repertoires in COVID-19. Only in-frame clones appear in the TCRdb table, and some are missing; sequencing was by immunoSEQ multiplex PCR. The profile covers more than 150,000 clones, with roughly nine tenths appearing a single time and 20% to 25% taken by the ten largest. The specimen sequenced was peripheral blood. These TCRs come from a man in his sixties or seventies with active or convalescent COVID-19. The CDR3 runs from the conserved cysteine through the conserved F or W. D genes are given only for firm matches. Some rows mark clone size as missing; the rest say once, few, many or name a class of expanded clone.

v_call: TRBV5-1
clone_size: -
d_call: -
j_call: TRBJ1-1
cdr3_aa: CASSLIPGMGTEAFF
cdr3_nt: TGCGCCAGCAGCTTGATCCCGGGGATGGGAACTGAAGCTTTCTTT

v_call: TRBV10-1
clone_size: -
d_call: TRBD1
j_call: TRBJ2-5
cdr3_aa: CASSESGGTGRQETQYF
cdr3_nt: TGCGCCAGCAGTGAGTCCGGGGGGACAGGGCGGCAAGAGACCCAGTACTTC

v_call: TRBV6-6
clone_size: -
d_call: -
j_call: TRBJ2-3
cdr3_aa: CASSSPTKPGWDTQYF
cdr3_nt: TGTGCCAGCAGCTCCCCTACAAAACCGGGGTGGGATACGCAGTATTTT

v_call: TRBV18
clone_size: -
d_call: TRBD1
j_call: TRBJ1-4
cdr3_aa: CASSPRRAGGTTNEKLFF
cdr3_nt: TGTGCCAGCTCACCACGGAGGGCAGGGGGAACAACTAATGAAAAACTGTTTTTT

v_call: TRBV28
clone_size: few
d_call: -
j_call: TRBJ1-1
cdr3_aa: CASSPFQGREAFF
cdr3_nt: TGTGCCAGCAGTCCCTTCCAGGGTCGTGAAGCTTTCTTT

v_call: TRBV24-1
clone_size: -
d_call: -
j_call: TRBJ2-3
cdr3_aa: CATSAGDTQYF
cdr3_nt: TGTGCCACCAGCGCGGGGGATACGCAGTATTTT

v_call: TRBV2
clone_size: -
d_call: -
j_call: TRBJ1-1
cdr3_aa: CASSERGWNPEAFF
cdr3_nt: TGTGCCAGCAGTGAGCGAGGTTGGAACCCTGAAGCTTTCTTT

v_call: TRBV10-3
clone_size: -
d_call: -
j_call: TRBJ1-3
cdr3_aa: CAISDPRQVSGNTIYF
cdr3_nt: TGTGCCATCAGTGACCCCCGACAGGTCTCTGGAAACACCATATATTTT

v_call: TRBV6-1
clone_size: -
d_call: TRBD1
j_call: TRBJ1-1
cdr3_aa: CASSEHAIRQGANTEAFF
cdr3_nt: TGTGCCAGCAGTGAACATGCAATCCGGCAGGGGGCTAACACTGAAGCTTTCTTT

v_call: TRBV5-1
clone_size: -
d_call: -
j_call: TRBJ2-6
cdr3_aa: CASSRIGARSLSGANVLTF
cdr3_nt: TGCGCCAGCAGCCGCATTGGGGCCCGATCTCTATCTGGGGCCAACGTCCTGACTTTC

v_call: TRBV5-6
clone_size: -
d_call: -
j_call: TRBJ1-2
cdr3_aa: CASSLKGSYTF
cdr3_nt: TGTGCCAGCAGCTTAAAGGGGAGCTACACCTTC

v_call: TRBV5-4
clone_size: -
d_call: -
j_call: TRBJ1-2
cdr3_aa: CASSLDIYGYTF
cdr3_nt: TGTGCCAGCAGCCTTGACATCTATGGCTACACCTTC

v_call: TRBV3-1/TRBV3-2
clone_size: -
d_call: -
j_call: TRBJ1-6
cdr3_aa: CASSPFGARGDNSPLHF
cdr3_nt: TGTGCCAGCAGCCCCTTTGGGGCACGAGGAGATAATTCACCCCTCCACTTT

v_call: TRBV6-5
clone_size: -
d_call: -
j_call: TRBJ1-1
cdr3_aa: CASSYSRGGVPEAFF
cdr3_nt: TGTGCCAGCAGTTACTCGAGGGGGGGAGTTCCTGAAGCTTTCTTT

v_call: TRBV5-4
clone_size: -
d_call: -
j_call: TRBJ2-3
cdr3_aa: CASSLSGRARDTQYF
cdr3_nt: TGTGCCAGCAGCCTCTCAGGCAGAGCCCGGGATACGCAGTATTTT

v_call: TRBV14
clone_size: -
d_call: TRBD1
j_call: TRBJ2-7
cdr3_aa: CASSQGQGGRSYEQYF
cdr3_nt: TGTGCCAGCAGCCAAGGACAGGGTGGAAGGTCCTACGAGCAGTACTTC

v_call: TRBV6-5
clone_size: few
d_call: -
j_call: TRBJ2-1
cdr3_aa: CASRAPGGYGNEQFF
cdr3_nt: TGTGCCAGCAGAGCCCCCGGGGGTTACGGGAATGAGCAGTTCTTC

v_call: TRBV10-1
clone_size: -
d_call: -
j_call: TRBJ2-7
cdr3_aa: CASSEGFPAGSFEQYF
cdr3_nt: TGCGCCAGCAGTGAGGGATTTCCGGCCGGGAGCTTCGAGCAGTACTTC

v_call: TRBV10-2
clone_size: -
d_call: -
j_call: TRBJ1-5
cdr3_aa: CASSDSHSNQPQHF
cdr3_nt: TGCGCCAGCAGTGACAGTCATAGCAATCAGCCCCAGCATTTT

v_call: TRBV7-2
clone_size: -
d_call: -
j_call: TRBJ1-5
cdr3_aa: CASSLRQDYQPQHF
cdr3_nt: TGTGCCAGCAGCTTAAGACAGGATTATCAGCCCCAGCATTTT

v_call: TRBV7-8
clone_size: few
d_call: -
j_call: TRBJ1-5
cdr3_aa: CASSLGEPLPPQHF
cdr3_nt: TGTGCCAGCAGCTTAGGGGAGCCTCTGCCGCCCCAGCATTTT

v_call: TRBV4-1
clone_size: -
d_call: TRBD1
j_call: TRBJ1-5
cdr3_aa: CASSQVVGGSVNQPQHF
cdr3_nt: TGCGCCAGCAGCCAAGTAGTAGGGGGCTCGGTCAATCAGCCCCAGCATTTT

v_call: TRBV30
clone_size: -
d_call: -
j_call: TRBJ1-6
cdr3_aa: CAWSVLGGENSPLHF
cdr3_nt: TGTGCCTGGAGTGTACTCGGGGGAGAGAATTCACCCCTCCACTTT

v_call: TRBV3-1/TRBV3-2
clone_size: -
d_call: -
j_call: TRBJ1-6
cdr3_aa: CASSPLQPLADSPLHF
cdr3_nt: TGTGCCAGCAGCCCTCTCCAACCTTTAGCGGACTCACCCCTCCACTTT

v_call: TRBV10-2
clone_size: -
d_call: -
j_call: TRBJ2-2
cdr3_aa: CAIPGQGGGELFF
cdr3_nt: TGCGCCATCCCGGGACAAGGCGGCGGGGAGCTGTTTTTT

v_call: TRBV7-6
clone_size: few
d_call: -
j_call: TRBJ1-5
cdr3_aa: CASSLGGVGNQPQHF
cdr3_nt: TGTGCCAGCAGCTTGGGGGGGGTAGGGAATCAGCCCCAGCATTTT

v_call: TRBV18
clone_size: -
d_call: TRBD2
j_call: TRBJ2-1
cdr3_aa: CASSPPVVAGGSNEQFF
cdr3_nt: TGTGCCAGCTCACCACCGGTTGTAGCGGGAGGCTCCAATGAGCAGTTCTTC

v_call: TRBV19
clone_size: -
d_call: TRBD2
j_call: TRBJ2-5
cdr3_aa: CASKQGLAAKGETQYF
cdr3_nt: TGTGCCAGTAAACAGGGACTAGCGGCTAAGGGCGAGACCCAGTACTTC

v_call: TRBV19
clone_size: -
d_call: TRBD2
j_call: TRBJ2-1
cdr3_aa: CASSRTSGRFNEQFF
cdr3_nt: TGTGCCAGTAGTCGAACTAGCGGGAGGTTCAATGAGCAGTTCTTC

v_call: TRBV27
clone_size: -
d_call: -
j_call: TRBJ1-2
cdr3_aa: CASSLSGLPGGYTF
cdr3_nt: TGTGCCAGCAGTTTATCGGGGTTACCGGGAGGCTACACCTTC

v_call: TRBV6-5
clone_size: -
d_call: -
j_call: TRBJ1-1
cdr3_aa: CASSSGQGRTEAFF
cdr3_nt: TGTGCCAGCAGTTCTGGGCAGGGGCGGACTGAAGCTTTCTTT

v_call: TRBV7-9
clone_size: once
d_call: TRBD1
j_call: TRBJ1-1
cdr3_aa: CASSLDRGVAFF
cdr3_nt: TGTGCCAGCAGCTTGGACAGGGGGGTGGCTTTCTTT

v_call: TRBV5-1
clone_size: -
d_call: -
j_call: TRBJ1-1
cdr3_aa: CASSLFIGRSNTEAFF
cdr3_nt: TGCGCCAGCAGCTTGTTTATTGGGCGCTCCAACACTGAAGCTTTCTTT

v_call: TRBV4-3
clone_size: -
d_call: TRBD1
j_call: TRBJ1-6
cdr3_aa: CASSLEMGQENSPLHF
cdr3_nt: TGCGCCAGCAGCCTGGAGATGGGACAGGAGAATTCACCCCTCCACTTT

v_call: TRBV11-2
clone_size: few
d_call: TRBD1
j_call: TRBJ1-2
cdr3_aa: CASSSITGGNYGYTF
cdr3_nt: TGTGCCAGCAGCTCCATAACAGGGGGGAACTATGGCTACACCTTC

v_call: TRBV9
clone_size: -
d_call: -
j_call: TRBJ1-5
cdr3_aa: CASSVGRDSNQPQHF
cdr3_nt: TGTGCCAGCAGCGTAGGTAGAGATAGCAATCAGCCCCAGCATTTT

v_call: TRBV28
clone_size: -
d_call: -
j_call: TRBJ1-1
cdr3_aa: CASSLFPGSAFF
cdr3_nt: TGTGCCAGCAGTTTATTTCCGGGTTCAGCTTTCTTT

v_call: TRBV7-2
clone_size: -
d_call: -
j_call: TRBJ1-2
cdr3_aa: CASSLVGAYLF
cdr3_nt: TGTGCCAGCAGCTTAGTGGGCGCCTACCTCTTC

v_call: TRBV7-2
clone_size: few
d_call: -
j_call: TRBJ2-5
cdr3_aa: CASSLRRDSQETQYF
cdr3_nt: TGTGCCAGCAGCTTAAGGCGGGACAGCCAAGAGACCCAGTACTTC

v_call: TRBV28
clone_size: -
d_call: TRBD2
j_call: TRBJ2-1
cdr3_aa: CASTGGVGGEQFF
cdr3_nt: TGTGCCAGCACCGGGGGGGTGGGCGGTGAGCAGTTCTTC

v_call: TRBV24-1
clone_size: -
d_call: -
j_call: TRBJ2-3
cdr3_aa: CATSDPSGSGDTQYF
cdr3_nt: TGTGCCACCAGTGACCCCTCCGGGTCTGGAGATACGCAGTATTTT

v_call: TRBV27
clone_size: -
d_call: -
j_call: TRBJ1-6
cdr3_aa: CASSDHSSYNSPLHF
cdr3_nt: TGTGCCAGCAGCGATCATAGCTCCTATAATTCACCCCTCCACTTT

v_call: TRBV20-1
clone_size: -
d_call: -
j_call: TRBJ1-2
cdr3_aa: CSAQGWVGYTF
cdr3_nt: TGCAGTGCTCAGGGATGGGTTGGCTACACCTTC

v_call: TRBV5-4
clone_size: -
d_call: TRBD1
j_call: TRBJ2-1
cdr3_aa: CASSPTGDSYNEQFF
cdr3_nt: TGTGCCAGCAGCCCGACAGGGGACTCCTACAATGAGCAGTTCTTC

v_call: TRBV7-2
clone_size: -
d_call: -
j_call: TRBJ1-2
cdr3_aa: CASSLVQDRGGYTF
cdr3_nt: TGTGCCAGCAGCTTAGTTCAAGATAGAGGTGGCTACACCTTC

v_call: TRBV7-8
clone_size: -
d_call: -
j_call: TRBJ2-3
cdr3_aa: CASKGSGGTDTQYF
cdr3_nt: TGTGCCAGCAAGGGGTCAGGGGGGACAGATACGCAGTATTTT

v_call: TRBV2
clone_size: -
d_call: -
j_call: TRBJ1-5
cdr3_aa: CASNPGLKEGQPQHF
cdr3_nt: TGTGCCAGCAATCCGGGCCTAAAGGAGGGTCAGCCCCAGCATTTT

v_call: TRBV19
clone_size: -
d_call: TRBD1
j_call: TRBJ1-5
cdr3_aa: CAAGDRGRQPQHF
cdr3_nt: TGTGCCGCTGGGGACAGGGGTCGGCAGCCCCAGCATTTT

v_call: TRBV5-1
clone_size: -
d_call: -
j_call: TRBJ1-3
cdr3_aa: CASSPDRLSPGNTIYF
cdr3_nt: TGCGCCAGCAGTCCAGATCGCCTCAGTCCTGGAAACACCATATATTTT

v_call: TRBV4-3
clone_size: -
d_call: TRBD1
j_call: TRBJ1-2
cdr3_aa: CASSHGTGTEMVYTF
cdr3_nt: TGCGCCAGCAGCCATGGTACGGGGACAGAAATGGTCTACACCTTC

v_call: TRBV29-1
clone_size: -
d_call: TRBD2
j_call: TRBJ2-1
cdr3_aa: CSVEVGLASTYNEQFF
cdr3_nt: TGCAGCGTTGAAGTCGGACTAGCGAGCACCTACAATGAGCAGTTCTTC

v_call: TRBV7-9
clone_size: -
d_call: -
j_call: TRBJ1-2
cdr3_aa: CASSRGDGIPRNGYTF
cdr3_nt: TGTGCCAGCAGCCGGGGGGATGGGATTCCAAGAAATGGCTACACCTTC

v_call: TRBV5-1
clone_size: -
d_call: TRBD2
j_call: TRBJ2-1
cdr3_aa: CASSLLAESYNEQFF
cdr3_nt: TGCGCCAGCAGCCTACTAGCGGAATCCTACAATGAGCAGTTCTTC

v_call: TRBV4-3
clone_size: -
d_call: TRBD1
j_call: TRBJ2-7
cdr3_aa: CASSQRVGQDLAYEQYF
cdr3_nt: TGCGCCAGCAGCCAACGGGTGGGACAGGATTTAGCCTACGAGCAGTACTTC